Listed below are T cell receptor beta chains from one sample, sequenced in a study of control samples from healthy donors and cancer patients. Clones were read by immunoSEQ multiplex PCR, and TCRdb kept only the in-frame ones, dropping some. The data contain some 100,000 clones, approximately 86% of them singletons. Source material: blood. The receptors originated from a woman in her fifties or sixties in good health. CDR3s include the opening cysteine and the closing phenylalanine or tryptophan. The D gene is left open where the match is weak. Clone size, where shown, is once, few, many, or a class for clones that have expanded.

- | TRBJ2-3 | TRBV6-5 | - | CASSYSRASSTDTQYF | TGTGCCAGCAGTTACTCCCGAGCGTCTAGCACAGATACGCAGTATTTT
- | TRBJ2-1 | TRBV4-2 | TRBD2 | CASSQTLQGAGDAEQFF | TGTGCCAGCAGCCAAACGCTCCAAGGAGCGGGAGACGCTGAGCAGTTCTTC
- | TRBJ1-1 | TRBV9 | - | CASGGMGPWAFF | TGTGCCAGCGGGGGGATGGGGCCCTGGGCTTTCTTT
- | TRBJ1-2 | TRBV28 | - | CASTTLGTYYGYTF | TGTGCCAGCACCACCCTCGGGACTTACTATGGCTACACCTTC
few | TRBJ1-3 | TRBV15 | TRBD1 | CATSREIRTGRSGNTIYF | TGTGCCACCAGCAGAGAGATTAGGACAGGCCGCTCTGGAAACACCATATATTTT
- | TRBJ1-5 | TRBV18 | - | CASSATGNQPQHF | TGTGCCAGCTCCGCGACAGGCAATCAGCCCCAGCATTTT
- | TRBJ2-7 | TRBV15 | TRBD1 | CATSIRQGRYEQYF | TGTGCCACCAGCATCCGACAGGGAAGATACGAGCAGTACTTC
once | TRBJ2-5 | TRBV5-8 | - | CASSLGVGVETQYF | TGTGCCAGCAGCTTAGGAGTGGGAGTAGAGACCCAGTACTTC
- | TRBJ2-1 | TRBV10-3 | TRBD1 | CAIEGTEGYEQFF | TGTGCCATCGAAGGGACAGAAGGGTATGAGCAGTTCTTC
- | TRBJ2-2 | TRBV7-6 | - | CASSPRGRGIANTGELFF | TGTGCCAGCAGCCCGCGGGGGCGGGGGATCGCGAACACCGGGGAGCTGTTTTTT
once | TRBJ2-7 | TRBV5-4 | - | CASSLEPTGTSSAYEQYF | TGTGCCAGCAGCTTGGAGCCCACAGGGACCTCCAGCGCCTACGAGCAGTACTTC
- | TRBJ2-2 | TRBV4-1 | - | CASSQGGWLDTGELFF | TGCGCCAGCAGCCAAGGGGGATGGTTAGACACCGGGGAGCTGTTTTTT
- | TRBJ2-3 | TRBV29-1 | TRBD1 | CSVRDSHEYF | TGCAGCGTCCGGGACAGCCACGAGTATTTT
- | TRBJ2-3 | TRBV5-4 | - | CASSLAGEDTQYF | TGTGCCAGCAGCTTGGCGGGGGAAGATACGCAGTATTTT
- | TRBJ2-3 | TRBV28 | - | CASSFGTTSTDTQYF | TGTGCCAGCAGTTTTGGTACTACTAGCACAGATACGCAGTATTTT
- | TRBJ2-1 | TRBV19 | TRBD1 | CASSPGGYNEQFF | TGTGCCAGTAGCCCAGGGGGCTACAATGAGCAGTTCTTC
- | TRBJ2-5 | TRBV7-2 | TRBD2 | CASSLGLLAGGPGVETQYF | TGTGCCAGCAGCTTAGGCTTGCTAGCGGGGGGCCCGGGGGTAGAGACCCAGTACTTC
- | TRBJ1-5 | TRBV28 | TRBD1 | CASSLPGQGNQPQHF | TGTGCCAGCAGTCTTCCGGGACAGGGCAATCAGCCCCAGCATTTT
once | TRBJ1-2 | TRBV6-2/TRBV6-3 | - | CASSYFGVYGYTF | TGTGCCAGCAGTTACTTTGGGGTTTATGGCTACACCTTC
- | TRBJ2-7 | TRBV5-1 | TRBD2 | CASSLNAGGVGGEQYF | TGCGCCAGCAGCTTGAACGCGGGGGGCGTCGGGGGCGAGCAGTACTTC
once | TRBJ2-3 | TRBV10-3 | TRBD2 | CAISLAGLTDTQYF | TGTGCCATCAGCCTAGCGGGCCTCACAGATACGCAGTATTTT
once | TRBJ2-7 | TRBV20-1 | TRBD2 | CSASAGGPYEQYF | TGCAGTGCTAGTGCGGGAGGGCCTTACGAGCAGTACTTC
- | TRBJ1-1 | TRBV5-1 | - | CASSTGAVNTEAFF | TGCGCCAGCAGCACGGGAGCGGTGAACACTGAAGCTTTCTTT
few | TRBJ2-1 | TRBV7-6 | TRBD1 | CASSQGVEQFF | TGTGCCAGCAGTCAGGGGGTTGAGCAGTTCTTC
- | TRBJ1-5 | TRBV4-1 | - | CASSQEGRVNQPQHF | TGCGCCAGCAGCCAAGAGGGCAGGGTTAATCAGCCCCAGCATTTT
- | TRBJ1-5 | TRBV12-3/TRBV12-4 | - | CASRQANNQPQHF | TGTGCCAGCAGACAGGCTAACAATCAGCCCCAGCATTTT
- | TRBJ2-7 | TRBV29-1 | - | CSVTLTRDEQYF | TGCAGCGTTACTCTCACTCGGGACGAGCAGTACTTC
- | TRBJ1-5 | TRBV23-1 | - | CASSQLTGGNQPQHF | TGCGCCAGCAGTCAACTGACAGGCGGCAATCAGCCCCAGCATTTT
- | TRBJ1-3 | TRBV7-6 | - | CASSLADGSGNTIYF | TGTGCCAGCAGCTTAGCGGACGGCTCTGGAAACACCATATATTTT
- | TRBJ2-3 | TRBV5-4 | - | CASSLEAGLDTQYF | TGTGCCAGCAGCTTGGAGGCGGGGTTAGATACGCAGTATTTT
- | TRBJ1-5 | TRBV7-8 | TRBD1 | CASSPDRAFNQPQHF | TGTGCCAGCAGTCCCGACAGGGCCTTTAATCAGCCCCAGCATTTT
- | TRBJ2-1 | TRBV7-8 | - | CASSLAAIHNEQFF | TGTGCCAGCAGCTTAGCGGCAATCCACAATGAGCAGTTCTTC
- | TRBJ1-5 | TRBV6-2/TRBV6-3 | - | CASSYSSRDTHSNQPQHF | TGTGCCAGCAGTTACTCGTCCAGGGATACGCATAGCAATCAGCCCCAGCATTTT
- | TRBJ2-3 | TRBV7-6 | TRBD2 | CASSLGTTSGSTDTQYF | TGTGCCAGCAGCTTAGGAACTACTAGCGGGAGTACAGATACGCAGTATTTT
- | TRBJ1-4 | TRBV6-2/TRBV6-3 | - | CASSRNRDTATNEKLFF | TGTGCCAGCAGCCGCAATAGGGACACCGCAACTAATGAAAAACTGTTTTTT
- | TRBJ1-2 | TRBV28 | - | CASGSFYLGYGYTF | TGTGCCAGCGGATCCTTTTACCTGGGCTATGGCTACACCTTC
- | TRBJ2-2 | TRBV24-1 | TRBD1 | CATSDLGTGGNTGELFF | TGTGCCACCAGTGATTTGGGGACAGGGGGGAACACCGGGGAGCTGTTTTTT
- | TRBJ1-3 | TRBV19 | - | CASERGSSSGNTIYF | TGTGCCAGTGAAAGGGGGTCGAGCTCTGGAAACACCATATATTTT
- | TRBJ2-1 | TRBV7-2 | TRBD2 | CASSSSGLGVNEQFF | TGTGCCAGCAGCTCTTCGGGACTAGGAGTGAATGAGCAGTTCTTC
- | TRBJ1-1 | TRBV29-1 | - | CSGRNQEAFF | TGCAGCGGTCGGAATCAGGAAGCTTTCTTT
- | TRBJ2-5 | TRBV6-2/TRBV6-3 | - | CASSYNADGKETQYF | TGTGCCAGCAGTTACAACGCGGATGGAAAAGAGACCCAGTACTTC
- | TRBJ2-7 | TRBV7-2 | TRBD1 | CASSLQGGSPVLEQYF | TGTGCCAGCAGCTTACAAGGGGGCTCCCCTGTCCTCGAGCAGTACTTC
- | TRBJ1-4 | TRBV15 | - | CATSREKGTLTTNEKLFF | TGTGCCACCAGCAGAGAAAAAGGGACACTTACAACTAATGAAAAACTGTTTTTT
- | TRBJ1-4 | TRBV3-1/TRBV3-2 | - | CASSQGREKLFF | TGTGCCAGCAGCCAAGGACGTGAAAAACTGTTTTTT
- | TRBJ1-1 | TRBV5-5 | - | CAGSFIRSTRNTEAFF | TGTGCCGGCAGCTTTATCAGAAGCACAAGGAACACTGAAGCTTTCTTT